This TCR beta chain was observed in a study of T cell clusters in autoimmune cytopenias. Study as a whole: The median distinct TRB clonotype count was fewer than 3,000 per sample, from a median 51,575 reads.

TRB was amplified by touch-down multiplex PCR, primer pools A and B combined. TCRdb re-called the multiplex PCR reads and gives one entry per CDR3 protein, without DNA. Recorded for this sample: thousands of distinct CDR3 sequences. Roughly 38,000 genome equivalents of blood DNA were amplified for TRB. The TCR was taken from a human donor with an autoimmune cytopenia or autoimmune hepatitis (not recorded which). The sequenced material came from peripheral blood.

The CDR3 region is CVSSWGGDQPQHF. This sequence joins TRBV6-5 and TRBJ1-5; TCRdb returns TRBD1, unconfirmable since there is no DNA. From germline, CDR1 is MNHEY and CDR2 SVGAGI. CDR3 length equals 13 residues.